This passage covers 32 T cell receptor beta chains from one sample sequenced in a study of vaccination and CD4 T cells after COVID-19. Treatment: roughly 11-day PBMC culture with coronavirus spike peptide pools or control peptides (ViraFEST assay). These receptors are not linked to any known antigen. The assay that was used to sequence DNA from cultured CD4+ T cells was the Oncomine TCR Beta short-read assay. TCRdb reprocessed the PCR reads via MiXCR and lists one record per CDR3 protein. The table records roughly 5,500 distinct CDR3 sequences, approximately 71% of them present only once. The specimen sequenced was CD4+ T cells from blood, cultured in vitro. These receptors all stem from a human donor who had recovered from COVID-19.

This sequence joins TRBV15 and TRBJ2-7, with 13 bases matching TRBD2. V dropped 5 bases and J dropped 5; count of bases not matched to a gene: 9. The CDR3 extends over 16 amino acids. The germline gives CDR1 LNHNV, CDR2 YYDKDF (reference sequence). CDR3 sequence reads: CATSRGLAGERDEQYF. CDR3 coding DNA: TGTGCCACCAGCCGAGGACTAGCGGGAGAAAGAGACGAGCAGTACTTC. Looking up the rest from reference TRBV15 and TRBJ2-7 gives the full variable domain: DAMVIQNPRYQVTQFGKPVTLSCSQTLNHNVMYWYQQKSSQAPKLLFHYYDKDFNNEADTPDNFQSRRPNTSFCFLDIRSPGLGDTAMYLCATSRGLAGERDEQYFGPGTRLTVT.

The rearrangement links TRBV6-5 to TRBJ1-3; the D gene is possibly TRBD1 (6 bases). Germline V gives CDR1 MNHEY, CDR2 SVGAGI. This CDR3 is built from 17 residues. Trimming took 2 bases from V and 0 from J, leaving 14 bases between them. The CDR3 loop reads CASSYTADRSSGNTIYF. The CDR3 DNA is TGTGCCAGCAGTTACACGGCCGACAGGAGCTCTGGAAACACCATATATTTT.

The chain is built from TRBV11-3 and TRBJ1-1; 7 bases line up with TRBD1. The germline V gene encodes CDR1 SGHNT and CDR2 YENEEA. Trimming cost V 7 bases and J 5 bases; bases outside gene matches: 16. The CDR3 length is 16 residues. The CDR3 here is CASTPGGAQGRTEAFF. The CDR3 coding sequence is TGTGCCAGCACCCCAGGGGGGGCCCAGGGTCGAACTGAAGCTTTCTTT.

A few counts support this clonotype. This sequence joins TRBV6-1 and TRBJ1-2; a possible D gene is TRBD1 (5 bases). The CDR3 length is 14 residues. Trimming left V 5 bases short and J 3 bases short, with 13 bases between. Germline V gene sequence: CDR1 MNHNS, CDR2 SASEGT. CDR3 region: CASSTDPRDYGYTF. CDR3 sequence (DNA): TGTGCCAGCAGTACGGACCCCAGGGACTATGGCTACACCTTC.

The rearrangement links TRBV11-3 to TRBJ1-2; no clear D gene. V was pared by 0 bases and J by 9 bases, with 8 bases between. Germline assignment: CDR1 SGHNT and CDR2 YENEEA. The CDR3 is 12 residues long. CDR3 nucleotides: TGTGCCAGCAGCTTAGATCCGGGCCGCTACACCTTC. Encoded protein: CASSLDPGRYTF.

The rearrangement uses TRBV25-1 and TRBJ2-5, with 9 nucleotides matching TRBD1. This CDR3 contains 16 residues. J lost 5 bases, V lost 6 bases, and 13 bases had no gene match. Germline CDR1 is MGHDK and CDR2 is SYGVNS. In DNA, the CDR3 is TGTGCCAGCAGAGGACAGGGGAAGGGGGATAGGGAGACCCAGTACTTC. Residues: CASRGQGKGDRETQYF.

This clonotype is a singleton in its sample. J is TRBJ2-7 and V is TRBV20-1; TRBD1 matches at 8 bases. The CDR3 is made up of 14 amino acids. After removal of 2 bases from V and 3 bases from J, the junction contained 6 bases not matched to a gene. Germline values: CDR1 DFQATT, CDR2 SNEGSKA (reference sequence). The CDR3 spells CSARLRQGIYEQYF. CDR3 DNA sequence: TGCAGTGCTAGACTCCGACAGGGGATCTACGAGCAGTACTTC.

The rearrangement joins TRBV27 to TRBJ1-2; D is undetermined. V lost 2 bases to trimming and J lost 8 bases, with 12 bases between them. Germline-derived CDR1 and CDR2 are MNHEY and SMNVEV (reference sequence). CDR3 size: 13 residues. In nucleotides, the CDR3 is TGTGCCAGCAGTTTAAGAGGAGAGTACGGCTACACCTTC. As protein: CASSLRGEYGYTF.

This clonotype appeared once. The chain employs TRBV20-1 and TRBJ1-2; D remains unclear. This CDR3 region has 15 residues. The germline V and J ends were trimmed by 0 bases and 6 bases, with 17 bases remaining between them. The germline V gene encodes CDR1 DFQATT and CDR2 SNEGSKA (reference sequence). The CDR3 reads CSARDSTGIGDGYTF. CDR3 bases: TGCAGTGCTAGAGATTCGACCGGGATTGGGGATGGCTACACCTTC.

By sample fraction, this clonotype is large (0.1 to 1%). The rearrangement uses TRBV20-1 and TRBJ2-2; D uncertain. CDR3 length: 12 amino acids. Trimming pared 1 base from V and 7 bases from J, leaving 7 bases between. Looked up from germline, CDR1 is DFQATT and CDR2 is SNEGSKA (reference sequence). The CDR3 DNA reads TGCAGTGCTAGAGTCCTTAACGGGGAGCTGTTTTTT. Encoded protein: CSARVLNGELFF.

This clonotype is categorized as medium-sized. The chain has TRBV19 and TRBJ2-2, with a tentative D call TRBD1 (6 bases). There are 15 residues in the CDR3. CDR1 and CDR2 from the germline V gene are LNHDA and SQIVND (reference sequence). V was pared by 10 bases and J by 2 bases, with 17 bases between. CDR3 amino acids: CATKNRDLNTGELFF. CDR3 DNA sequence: TGTGCCACAAAAAACAGGGACCTTAACACCGGGGAGCTGTTTTTT. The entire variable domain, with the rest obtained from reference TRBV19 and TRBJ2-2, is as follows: DGGITQSPKYLFRKEGQNVTLSCEQNLNHDAMYWYRQDPGQGLRLIYYSQIVNDFQKGDIAEGYSVSREKKESFPLTVTSAQKNPTAFYLCATKNRDLNTGELFFGEGSRLTVL.

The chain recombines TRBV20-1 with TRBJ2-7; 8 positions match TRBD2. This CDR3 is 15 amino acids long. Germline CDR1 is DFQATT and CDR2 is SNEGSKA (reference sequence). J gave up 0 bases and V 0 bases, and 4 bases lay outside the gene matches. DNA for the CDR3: TGCAGTGCTAGAGATGTTAGCGGGAACTCCTACGAGCAGTACTTC. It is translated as CSARDVSGNSYEQYF.

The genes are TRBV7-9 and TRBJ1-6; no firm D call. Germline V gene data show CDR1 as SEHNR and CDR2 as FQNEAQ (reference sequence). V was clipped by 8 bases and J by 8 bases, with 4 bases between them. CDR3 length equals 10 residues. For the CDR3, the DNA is TGTGCCAGCGGGGATTCACCCCTCCACTTT. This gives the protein CASGDSPLHF.

The CDR3 region is CASTPGGSYEQYF. CDR3 bases: TGTGCCAGCACCCCTGGGGGCTCCTACGAGCAGTACTTC. The gene calls are TRBV6-1 and TRBJ2-7, with D perhaps given as TRBD1 or TRBD2 (5 bases each). V was cut by 7 bases and J by 0 bases, with 10 bases left in between. The CDR3 runs to 13 residues. Germline V CDR1 and CDR2: MNHNS, SASEGT.

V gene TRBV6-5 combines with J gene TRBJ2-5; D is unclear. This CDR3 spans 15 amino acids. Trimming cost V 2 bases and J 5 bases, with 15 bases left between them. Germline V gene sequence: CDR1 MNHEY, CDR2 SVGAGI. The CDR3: CASSYLKRKEETQYF. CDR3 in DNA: TGTGCCAGCAGTTACCTCAAAAGGAAGGAGGAGACCCAGTACTTC.

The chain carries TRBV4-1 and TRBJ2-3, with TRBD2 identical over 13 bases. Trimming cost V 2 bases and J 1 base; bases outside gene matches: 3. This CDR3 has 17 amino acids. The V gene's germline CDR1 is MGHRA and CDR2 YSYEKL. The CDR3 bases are TGCGCCAGCAGCCAACGGACTAGCGGGGGACGCACAGATACGCAGTATTTT. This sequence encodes CASSQRTSGGRTDTQYF.

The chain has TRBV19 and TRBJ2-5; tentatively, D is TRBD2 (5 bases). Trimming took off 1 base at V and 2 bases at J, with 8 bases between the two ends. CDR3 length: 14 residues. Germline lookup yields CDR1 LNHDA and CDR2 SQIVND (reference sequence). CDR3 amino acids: CASSIAGLQETQYF. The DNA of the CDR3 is TGTGCCAGTAGTATAGCCGGACTTCAAGAGACCCAGTACTTC.

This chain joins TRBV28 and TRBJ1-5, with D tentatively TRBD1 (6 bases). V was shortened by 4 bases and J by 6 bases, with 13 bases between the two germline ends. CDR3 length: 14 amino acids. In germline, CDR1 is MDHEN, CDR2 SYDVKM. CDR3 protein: CASSSRQASQPQHF. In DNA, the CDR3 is TGTGCCAGCAGTTCCCGACAGGCGAGTCAGCCCCAGCATTTT.

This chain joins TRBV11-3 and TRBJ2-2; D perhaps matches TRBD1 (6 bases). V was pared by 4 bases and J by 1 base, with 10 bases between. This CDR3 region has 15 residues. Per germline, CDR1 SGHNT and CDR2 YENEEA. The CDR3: CASSSYRENTGELFF. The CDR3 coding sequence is TGTGCCAGCAGCTCATACAGGGAGAACACCGGGGAGCTGTTTTTT.

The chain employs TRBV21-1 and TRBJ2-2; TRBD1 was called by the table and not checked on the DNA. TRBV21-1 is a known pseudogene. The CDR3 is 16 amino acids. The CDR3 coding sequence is TGTGCCAGCAGCAAAGCGCAGGGGGGCTCGACCGGGGAGCTGTTTTTT. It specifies CASSKAQGGSTGELFF.

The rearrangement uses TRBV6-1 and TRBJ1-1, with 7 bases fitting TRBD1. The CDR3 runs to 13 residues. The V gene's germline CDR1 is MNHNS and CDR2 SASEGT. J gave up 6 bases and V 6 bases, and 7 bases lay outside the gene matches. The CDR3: CASSRQGRAEAFF. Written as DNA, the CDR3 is TGTGCCAGCAGCCGACAGGGAAGAGCTGAAGCTTTCTTT.

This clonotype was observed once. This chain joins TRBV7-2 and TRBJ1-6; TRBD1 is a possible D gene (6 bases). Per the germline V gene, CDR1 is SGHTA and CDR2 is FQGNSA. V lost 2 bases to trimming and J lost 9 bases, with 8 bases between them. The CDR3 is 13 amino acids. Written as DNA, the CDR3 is TGTGCCAGCAGCTTAAGGGACATTTCACCCCTCCACTTT. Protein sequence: CASSLRDISPLHF.

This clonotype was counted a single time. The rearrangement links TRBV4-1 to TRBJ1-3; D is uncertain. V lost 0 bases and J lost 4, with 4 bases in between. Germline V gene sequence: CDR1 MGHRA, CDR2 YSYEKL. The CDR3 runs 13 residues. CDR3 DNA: TGCGCCAGCAGCCAAGACTCCGGAAACACCATATATTTT. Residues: CASSQDSGNTIYF.

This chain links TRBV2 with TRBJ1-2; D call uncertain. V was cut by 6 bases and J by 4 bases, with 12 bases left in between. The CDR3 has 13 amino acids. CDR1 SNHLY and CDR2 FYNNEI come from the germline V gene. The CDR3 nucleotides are TGTGCCAGCAGCTCGAGGGAGGGCTATGGCTACACCTTC. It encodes CASSSREGYGYTF.

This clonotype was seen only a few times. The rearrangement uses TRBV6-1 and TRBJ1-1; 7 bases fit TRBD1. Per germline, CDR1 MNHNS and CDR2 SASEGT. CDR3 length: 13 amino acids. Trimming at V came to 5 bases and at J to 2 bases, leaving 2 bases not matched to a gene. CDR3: CASSRQGNTEAFF. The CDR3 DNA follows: TGTGCCAGCAGTCGACAGGGTAACACTGAAGCTTTCTTT.

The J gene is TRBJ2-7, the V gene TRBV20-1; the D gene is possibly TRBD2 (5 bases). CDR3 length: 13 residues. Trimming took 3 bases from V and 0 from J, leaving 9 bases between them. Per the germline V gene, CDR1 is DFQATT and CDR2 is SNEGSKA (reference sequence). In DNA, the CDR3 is TGCAGTGCTAGGCAGCGGACCTCCTACGAGCAGTACTTC. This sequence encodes CSARQRTSYEQYF.

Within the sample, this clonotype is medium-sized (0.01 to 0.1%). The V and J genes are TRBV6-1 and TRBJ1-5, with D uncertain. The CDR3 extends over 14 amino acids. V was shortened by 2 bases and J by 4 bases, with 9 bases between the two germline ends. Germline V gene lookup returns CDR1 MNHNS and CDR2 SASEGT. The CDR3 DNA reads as TGTGCCAGCAGTGAACAGTTAGGTAATCAGCCCCAGCATTTT. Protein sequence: CASSEQLGNQPQHF.

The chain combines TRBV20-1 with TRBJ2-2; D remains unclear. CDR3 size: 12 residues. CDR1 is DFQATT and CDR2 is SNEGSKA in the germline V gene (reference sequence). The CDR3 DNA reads TGCAGCGGCGGACGCGCCACCGGGGAGCTGTTTTTT. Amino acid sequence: CSGGRATGELFF.

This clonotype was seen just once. CDR3 sequence: CASSTTSGGAPYNEQFF. The CDR3 DNA sequence: TGTGCCAGCAGCACGACTAGCGGGGGGGCACCCTACAATGAGCAGTTCTTC. The rearrangement links TRBV7-2 to TRBJ2-1; 14 nucleotides line up with TRBD2. V lost 5 bases and J lost 2; bases outside the gene matches: 5. This CDR3 has 17 residues. The V gene's germline CDR1 is SGHTA and CDR2 FQGNSA.

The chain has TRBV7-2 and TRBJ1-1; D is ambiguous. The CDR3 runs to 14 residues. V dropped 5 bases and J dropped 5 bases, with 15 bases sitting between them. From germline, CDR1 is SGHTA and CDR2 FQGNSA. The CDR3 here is CASSPPVDGTEAFF. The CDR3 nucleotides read TGTGCCAGCAGCCCACCTGTTGATGGGACTGAAGCTTTCTTT.

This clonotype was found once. CDR3 in amino acids: CASSPRDGAEAFF. The CDR3 nucleotides read TGTGCCAGCTCACCTCGGGACGGCGCTGAAGCTTTCTTT. The chain is built from TRBV18 and TRBJ1-1; weak D call: TRBD1 (5 bases). Looked up from germline, CDR1 is KGHSH and CDR2 is LQKENI. V gave up 3 bases and J gave up 6 bases, with 11 bases separating them. This CDR3 spans 13 amino acids.

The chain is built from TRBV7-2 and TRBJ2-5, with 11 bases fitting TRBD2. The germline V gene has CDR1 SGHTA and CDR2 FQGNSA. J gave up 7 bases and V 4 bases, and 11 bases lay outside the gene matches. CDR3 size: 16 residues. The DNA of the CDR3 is TGTGCCAGCAGCTCTAGACTAGCGGGGACGGGAGTGACCCAGTACTTC. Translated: CASSSRLAGTGVTQYF.